The 17 T cell receptor beta chains below were found in one sample sequenced in a study of technical replicates of blood from a few donors. Some clones are missing from TCRdb's copy, which holds only in-frame ones; the method was immunoSEQ multiplex PCR. The sample records just over 95,000 clones, more than 90% being singletons. Source material: T cells isolated from PBMCs. These receptors all come from a human donor in good health.

V gene TRBV6-6 combines with J gene TRBJ2-3, with a weak D call TRBD1 (5 bases). Trimming took 6 bases from V and 2 from J, leaving 12 bases between them. This CDR3 contains 14 residues. From germline, CDR1 is MNHNY and CDR2 SVGAGI (reference sequence). The CDR3 sequence: CASSDRHNTDTQYF. The DNA of the CDR3 is TGTGCCAGCAGCGACAGACACAACACAGATACGCAGTATTTT.

This chain uses TRBV11-2 with TRBJ2-3, with 8 positions matching TRBD2. CDR1 is SGHAT, CDR2 FQNNGV, per germline. After removal of 6 bases from V and 2 bases from J, the junction contained 13 bases not matched to a gene. CDR3 size: 17 residues. As DNA, the CDR3 is TGTGCCAGCAGTCCCAGTCCGATAGCGGGGTTCACAGATACGCAGTATTTT. This encodes CASSPSPIAGFTDTQYF.

The chain couples TRBV9 to TRBJ1-2, with 7 bases that match TRBD1. Trimming took 4 bases from V and 6 from J; bases not matched to a gene: 6. Germline CDR1 is SGDLS and CDR2 is YYNGEE. The length of the CDR3 is 13 residues. In nucleotides, the CDR3 is TGTGCCAGCAGCCCCTCAGGGACAGATGGCTACACCTTC. Translating gives CASSPSGTDGYTF.

The chain has TRBV5-4 and TRBJ1-1, with a possible D match to TRBD1 (5 bases). Germline lookup yields CDR1 SGHNT and CDR2 YYREEE (reference sequence). With 4 bases removed from V and 7 bases from J, the gap between germline ends came to 17 bases. This CDR3 has 14 amino acids. The CDR3 nucleotides read TGTGCCAGCAGCCAAACCAAGGGGAAGCATGAAGCTTTCTTT. It is translated as CASSQTKGKHEAFF.

The chain links TRBV4-1 to TRBJ2-2; D might be TRBD1 (6 bases). V lost 3 bases, J lost 5 bases, and 10 bases lay in between. The CDR3 runs to 14 residues. The germline V gene has CDR1 MGHRA and CDR2 YSYEKL. The CDR3 DNA is TGCGCCAGCAGCCACCTCCAGGGGACCGGGGAGCTGTTTTTT. Protein sequence: CASSHLQGTGELFF.

The rearrangement links TRBV28 to TRBJ1-5; D possibly corresponds to TRBD1 (5 bases). Germline CDR1 reads MDHEN; CDR2 reads SYDVKM. Trimming removed 1 base at V and 3 bases at J, with 13 bases between. The CDR3 has 16 amino acids. The CDR3 loop is CASSLSGEVFNQPQHF. The CDR3, as DNA: TGTGCCAGCAGTTTATCGGGGGAGGTTTTCAATCAGCCCCAGCATTTT.

This chain joins TRBV5-1 and TRBJ2-7, with D uncertain. Trimming left V 2 bases short and J 0 bases short, with 9 bases between. This CDR3 comprises 14 residues. Per germline, CDR1 SGHRS and CDR2 YFSETQ. The CDR3 region is CASSFTESSYEQYF. The CDR3 nucleotides are TGCGCCAGCAGCTTCACGGAGAGCTCCTACGAGCAGTACTTC.

The rearrangement links TRBV27 to TRBJ2-1; a possible D gene is TRBD2 (5 bases). The CDR3 length is 15 residues. Germline V gene data show CDR1 as MNHEY and CDR2 as SMNVEV (reference sequence). V lost 2 bases, J lost 5 bases, and 13 bases lay in between. CDR3 nucleotide sequence: TGTGCCAGCAGTTTAAATAGACTAAGGGACAATGAGCAGTTCTTC. This sequence encodes CASSLNRLRDNEQFF.

The chain carries TRBV7-6 and TRBJ1-2; TRBD1 might be the D (6 bases). V was pared by 0 bases and J by 5 bases, with 19 bases between. This CDR3 spans 17 amino acids. Germline CDR1 is SGHVS and CDR2 is FNYEAQ. The CDR3 DNA follows: TGTGCCAGCAGCTTAGCGCTACGGGGGGCGAGGAGGTATGGCTACACCTTC. It codes for CASSLALRGARRYGYTF. Full variable domain (outside the CDR3, taken from reference TRBV7-6 and TRBJ1-2): GAGVSQSPRYKVTKRGQDVALRCDPISGHVSLYWYRQALGQGPEFLTYFNYEAQQDKSGLPNDRFSAERPEGSISTLTIQRTEQRDSAMYRCASSLALRGARRYGYTFGSGTRLTVV.

V is TRBV7-9 and J is TRBJ1-1, with 9 bases aligning to TRBD1. CDR1 and CDR2 (germline): SEHNR, FQNEAQ (reference sequence). The CDR3 covers 17 residues. Unmatched junction bases numbered 13, after V lost 5 bases and J lost 3 bases. The CDR3 DNA reads TGTGCCAGCAGCGAAAGGGTACAGGGGGCGCGGGACACTGAAGCTTTCTTT. It codes for CASSERVQGARDTEAFF.

The chain joins TRBV6-6 to TRBJ1-5; D may be TRBD1 (6 bases). This CDR3 has 13 residues. V lost 6 bases to trimming and J lost 2 bases, with 8 bases between them. Germline CDR1 is MNHNY and CDR2 is SVGAGI (reference sequence). The chain's CDR3 is CASRGGGNQPQHF. CDR3 bases: TGTGCCAGCAGAGGGGGAGGCAATCAGCCCCAGCATTTT.

V gene TRBV19 combines with J gene TRBJ1-5, with D maybe TRBD1 (6 bases). The CDR3 length is 17 residues. The germline V gene encodes CDR1 LNHDA and CDR2 SQIVND (reference sequence). The V end was cut by 3 bases, the J end by 6 bases, with 21 bases between. The CDR3 sequence is CASSIRVGQWVGQPQHF. DNA for the CDR3: TGTGCCAGTAGTATTAGGGTCGGACAGTGGGTCGGTCAGCCCCAGCATTTT.

The rearrangement joins TRBV7-8 to TRBJ2-1, with TRBD2 matching over 7 bases. CDR3 length: 16 amino acids. Per germline, CDR1 SGHVS and CDR2 FQNEAQ. With V trimmed by 0 bases and J by 3 bases, 5 bases remained unmatched. The CDR3 nucleotides read TGTGCCAGCAGCTTAGCAGGGTTAGCGGGCTACAATGAGCAGTTCTTC. It translates to CASSLAGLAGYNEQFF.

The rearrangement links TRBV14 to TRBJ2-1; 9 bases align to TRBD2. After removal of 8 bases from V and 3 bases from J, the junction contained 14 bases not matched to a gene. This CDR3 contains 17 residues. Germline V CDR1 and CDR2: SGHDN, FVKESK. The chain's CDR3 is CASGGGTSTRFYNEQFF. The CDR3 DNA reads as TGTGCCAGCGGTGGCGGGACTAGCACTCGCTTCTACAATGAGCAGTTCTTC.

The table lists this clone with a count of one. The gene calls are TRBV15 and TRBJ2-7; possible D gene TRBD1, 5 bases. This CDR3 region has 13 residues. V lost 3 bases and J lost 5, with 11 bases in between. Looked up from germline, CDR1 is LNHNV and CDR2 is YYDKDF (reference sequence). As DNA, the CDR3 is TGTGCCACCAGCAGGGACCCAGGGAACGAGCAGTACTTC. This codes for CATSRDPGNEQYF.

The chain's CDR3 is CASSADRAGNTIYF. The CDR3 DNA is TGTGCCAGCAGCGCCGACAGGGCTGGAAACACCATATATTTT. V and J are TRBV9 and TRBJ1-3, with TRBD1 matching 7 bases. V lost 3 bases to trimming and J lost 2 bases; unmatched junction nucleotides: 2. This CDR3 comprises 14 residues. The germline V gene has CDR1 SGDLS and CDR2 YYNGEE.

The chain couples TRBV29-1 to TRBJ2-1; the match to TRBD2 covers 9 bases. Germline loops: CDR1 SQVTM, CDR2 ANQGSEA. The CDR3 sequence is 15 residues long. Trimming at V came to 4 bases and at J to 0 bases, leaving 4 bases not matched to a gene. The CDR3 is CSVGTSDTSYNEQFF. In DNA form, the CDR3 reads TGCAGCGTTGGGACTAGCGATACCTCCTACAATGAGCAGTTCTTC.